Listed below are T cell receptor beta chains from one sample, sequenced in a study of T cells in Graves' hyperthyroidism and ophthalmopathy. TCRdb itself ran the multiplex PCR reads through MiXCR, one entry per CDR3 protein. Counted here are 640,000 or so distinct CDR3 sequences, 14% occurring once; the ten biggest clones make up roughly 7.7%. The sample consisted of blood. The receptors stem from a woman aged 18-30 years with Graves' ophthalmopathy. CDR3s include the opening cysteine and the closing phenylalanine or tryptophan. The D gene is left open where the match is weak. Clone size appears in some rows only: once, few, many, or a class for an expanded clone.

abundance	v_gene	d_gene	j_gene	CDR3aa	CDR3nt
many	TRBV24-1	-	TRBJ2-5	CATSDPQTGSAEGKTQYF	TGTGCCACCAGTGATCCACAGACAGGGTCAGCGGAGGGAAAGACCCAGTACTTC
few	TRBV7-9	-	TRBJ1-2	CASSLDRTFGYTF	TGTGCCAGCAGCTTAGACAGGACATTTGGCTACACCTTC
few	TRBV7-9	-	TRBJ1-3	CASSSWDRISGNTIYF	TGTGCCAGCAGCTCCTGGGATAGGATCTCTGGAAACACCATATATTTT
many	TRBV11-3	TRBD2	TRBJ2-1	CASSLNPGLADNEQFF	TGTGCCAGCAGCTTAAACCCCGGACTAGCCGACAATGAGCAGTTCTTC
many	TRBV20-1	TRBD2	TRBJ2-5	CSARDGLAETQYF	TGCAGTGCTAGAGATGGACTAGCAGAGACCCAGTACTTC
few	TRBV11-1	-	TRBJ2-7	CASSSTFTGYEQYF	TGTGCCAGCAGCTCAACTTTCACTGGCTACGAGCAGTACTTC
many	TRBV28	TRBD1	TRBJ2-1	CASSLGGQGKGEQFF	TGTGCCAGCAGTTTAGGCGGACAGGGAAAGGGTGAGCAGTTCTTC
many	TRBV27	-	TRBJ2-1	CASRLTGGAGGAEQFF	TGTGCCAGCAGATTGACAGGGGGCGCGGGGGGGGCTGAGCAGTTCTTC
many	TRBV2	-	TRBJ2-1	CASSAGTASYNEQFF	TGTGCCAGCAGCGCCGGGACGGCGTCCTACAATGAGCAGTTCTTC
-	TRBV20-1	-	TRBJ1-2	CSASPIPGSELNYGYTF	TGCAGTGCTTCTCCTATCCCAGGCTCCGAGCTCAACTATGGCTACACCTTC
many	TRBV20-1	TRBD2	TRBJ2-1	CSASGLAGVSYNEQFF	TGCAGTGCTTCCGGACTAGCGGGAGTTTCCTACAATGAGCAGTTCTTC
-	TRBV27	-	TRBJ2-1	CASSLPGTDEQFF	TGTGCCAGCAGTTTACCTGGGACGGATGAGCAGTTCTTC
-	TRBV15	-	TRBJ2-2	CATSRDQAGITGELFF	TGTGCCACCAGCAGAGATCAGGCAGGGATCACCGGGGAGCTGTTTTTT
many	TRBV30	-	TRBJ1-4	CAWNRASNEKLFF	TGTGCCTGGAACCGGGCCTCGAATGAAAAACTGTTTTTT
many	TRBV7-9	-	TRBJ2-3	CASSSHGGGADTQYF	TGTGCCAGCAGCTCCCACGGAGGGGGGGCAGATACGCAGTATTTT
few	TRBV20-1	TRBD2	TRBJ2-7	CSARLAGSEQYF	TGCAGTGCTAGACTAGCGGGAAGCGAGCAGTACTTC
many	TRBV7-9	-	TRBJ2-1	CASSSGGHNEQFF	TGTGCCAGCAGCTCCGGGGGTCACAATGAGCAGTTCTTC
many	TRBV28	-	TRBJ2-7	CASRYSYEQYF	TGTGCCAGCAGATACTCCTACGAGCAGTACTTC
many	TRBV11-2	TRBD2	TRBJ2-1	CASRIIAGAGNEQFF	TGTGCCAGCAGAATCATAGCGGGAGCCGGCAATGAGCAGTTCTTC
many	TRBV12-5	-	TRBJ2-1	CASGPPSAVSYNEQFF	TGTGCTAGTGGTCCCCCCTCGGCGGTCTCCTACAATGAGCAGTTCTTC
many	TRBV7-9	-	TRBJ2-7	CASSLATGTQWDYEQYF	TGTGCCAGCAGCTTAGCCACCGGGACACAATGGGACTACGAGCAGTACTTC
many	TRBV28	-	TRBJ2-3	CASSFPGAEYF	TGTGCCAGCAGTTTCCCGGGGGCGGAGTATTTT
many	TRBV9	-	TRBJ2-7	CASSVAPSTGGATYEQYF	TGTGCCAGCAGCGTAGCTCCCTCTACAGGGGGGGCAACCTACGAGCAGTACTTC
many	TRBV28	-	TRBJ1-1	CASSHDRRSTEAFF	TGTGCCAGCAGTCACGACAGGAGGAGTACTGAAGCTTTCTTT
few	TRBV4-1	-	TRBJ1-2	CASSHDGGGYTF	TGCGCCAGCAGCCATGACGGTGGAGGCTACACCTTC
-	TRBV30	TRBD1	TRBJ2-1	CARTLWGGTGDHNEQFF	TGTGCCCGGACCCTCTGGGGCGGGACAGGGGACCACAATGAGCAGTTCTTC
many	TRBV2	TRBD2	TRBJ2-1	CASRILRGLAGHNEQFF	TGTGCCAGCAGAATCCTCAGAGGTCTAGCGGGCCACAATGAGCAGTTCTTC
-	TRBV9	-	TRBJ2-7	CASSVDSSSSYEQYF	TGTGCCAGCAGCGTAGACAGTTCGAGCTCCTACGAGCAGTACTTC
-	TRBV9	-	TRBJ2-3	CASSVEGGAYTDTQYF	TGTGCCAGCAGCGTAGAGGGCGGAGCGTACACAGATACGCAGTATTTT
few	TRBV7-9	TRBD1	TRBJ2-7	CASSSTRKNRGSYEQYF	TGTGCCAGCAGCTCAACGCGAAAAAACAGGGGTTCCTACGAGCAGTACTTC
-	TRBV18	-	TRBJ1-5	CASSPFSRGDNQPQHF	TGTGCCAGCTCACCGTTTTCCAGGGGAGACAATCAGCCCCAGCATTTT
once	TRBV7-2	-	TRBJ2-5	CASSPGLYQETQYF	TGTGCCAGCAGCCCGGGACTGTACCAAGAGACCCAGTACTTC
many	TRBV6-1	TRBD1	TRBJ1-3	CASSSRTGSGNTIYF	TGTGCCAGCAGTTCCCGGACAGGCTCTGGAAACACCATATATTTT
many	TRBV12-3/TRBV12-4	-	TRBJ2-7	CASSLNAYEQYF	TGTGCCAGCAGTTTAAATGCCTACGAGCAGTACTTC
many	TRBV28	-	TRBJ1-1	CASSLPVTRQNTEAFF	TGTGCCAGCAGTTTACCCGTGACGCGACAGAACACTGAAGCTTTCTTT
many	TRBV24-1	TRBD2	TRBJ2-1	CASSGRVGNEQFF	TGTGCCTCTAGCGGGAGGGTGGGGAATGAGCAGTTCTTC
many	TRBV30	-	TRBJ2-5	CAWSQASETQYF	TGTGCCTGGAGCCAGGCCAGCGAGACCCAGTACTTC
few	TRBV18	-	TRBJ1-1	CASSPGGIPLGNTEAFF	TGTGCCAGCTCACCTGGCGGGATCCCTTTGGGGAACACTGAAGCTTTCTTT
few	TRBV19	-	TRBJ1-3	CASSIRLSSGNTIYF	TGTGCCAGTAGTATTCGCCTGAGCTCTGGAAACACCATATATTTT
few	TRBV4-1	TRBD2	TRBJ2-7	CASSQDLGTKSYEQYF	TGCGCCAGCAGCCAAGATCTTGGGACTAAATCCTACGAGCAGTACTTC
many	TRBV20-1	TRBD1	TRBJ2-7	CSAWTGGSYEQYF	TGCAGTGCTTGGACAGGGGGCTCCTACGAGCAGTACTTC
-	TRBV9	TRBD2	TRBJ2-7	CASSPRVAGTPYEQYF	TGTGCCAGCAGTCCCAGGGTAGCGGGAACCCCCTACGAGCAGTACTTC
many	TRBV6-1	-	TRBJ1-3	CASSIDSSSGNTIYF	TGTGCCAGCAGTATCGACTCAAGCTCTGGAAACACCATATATTTT
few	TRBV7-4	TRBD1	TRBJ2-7	CASSCSRTGSYEQYF	TGTGCCAGCAGCTGCTCGCGGACAGGCTCCTACGAGCAGTACTTC
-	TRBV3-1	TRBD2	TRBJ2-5	CASSQDPGLAGGKGETQYF	TGTGCCAGCAGCCAAGACCCGGGACTAGCGGGAGGGAAGGGAGAGACCCAGTACTTC
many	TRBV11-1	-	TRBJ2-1	CASSPRTIAFGQFF	TGTGCCAGCAGCCCACGTACGATAGCCTTTGGGCAGTTCTTC
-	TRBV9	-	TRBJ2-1	CASSVGRGIHNEQFF	TGTGCCAGCAGCGTAGGACGGGGGATCCACAATGAGCAGTTCTTC
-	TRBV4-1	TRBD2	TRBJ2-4	CASSVTSGRKNTQYF	TGCGCCAGCAGCGTCACTAGCGGGAGGAAAAACACTCAGTACTTC
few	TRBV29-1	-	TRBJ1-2	CSVEQAVRGYTF	TGCAGCGTTGAACAGGCCGTTCGGGGCTACACCTTC
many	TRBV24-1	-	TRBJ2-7	CATSDSVIYEQYF	TGTGCCACCAGTGATTCGGTGATCTACGAGCAGTACTTC
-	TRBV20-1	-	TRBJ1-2	CSAREGQERFNYGYTF	TGCAGTGCTAGAGAAGGGCAAGAACGCTTTAACTATGGCTACACCTTC
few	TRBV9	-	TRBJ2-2	CASSVGVGRANTGELFF	TGTGCCAGCAGCGTAGGGGTCGGGCGGGCGAACACCGGGGAGCTGTTTTTT
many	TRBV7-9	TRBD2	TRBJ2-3	CASSLAGRDTDTQYF	TGTGCCAGCAGCTTAGCGGGGAGGGATACAGATACGCAGTATTTT
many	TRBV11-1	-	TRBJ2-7	CASTLTAASSYEQYF	TGTGCCAGCACCCTTACAGCTGCCAGCTCCTACGAGCAGTACTTC
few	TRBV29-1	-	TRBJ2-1	CSVEGLRGVNEQFF	TGCAGCGTGGAGGGACTAAGGGGGGTCAATGAGCAGTTCTTC
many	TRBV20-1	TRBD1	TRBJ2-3	CSAIRTGPDTQYF	TGCAGTGCTATTCGGACAGGGCCAGATACGCAGTATTTT
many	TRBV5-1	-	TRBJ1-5	CASSRLPNQPQHF	TGCGCCAGCAGCCGCCTCCCAAATCAGCCCCAGCATTTT
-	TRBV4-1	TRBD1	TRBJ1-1	CASSQGTGRLMNTEAFF	TGCGCCAGCAGCCAAGGGACAGGGCGCCTTATGAACACTGAAGCTTTCTTT
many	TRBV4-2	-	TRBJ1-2	CASSQETGFSYGYTF	TGTGCCAGCAGCCAAGAGACAGGTTTTAGCTATGGCTACACCTTC